The 10 T cell receptor beta chains in this list originate from one sample, sequenced in a study of CD8+CD57+ T cells in acquired aplastic anemia. Profiling of TCR beta VDJ combinations and CDR3 sequences used genomic DNA as template. From the reads, TCRdb called clonotypes with MiXCR, one entry per CDR3 protein. This sample has approximately 58,000 distinct CDR3 sequences, with approximately 50% found just once. In patients chosen for sequencing, flow cytometry had shown CD8+CD57+ cell expansion. The sequenced sample was sorted CD4+, CD8+, or CD8+CD57+ T cells (not recorded which) from PBMCs. The receptor set was obtained from a human donor with aplastic anemia.

The chain is built from TRBV7-9 and TRBJ1-5; perhaps TRBD1 as D (6 bases). V was pared by 5 bases and J by 7 bases, with 9 bases between. The CDR3 extends over 12 amino acids. Germline CDR1 and CDR2: SEHNR and FQNEAQ (reference sequence). The CDR3 sequence: CASSRDRQPQHF. CDR3 sequence (DNA): TGTGCCAGCAGCCGCGACAGGCAGCCCCAGCATTTT.

The J gene is TRBJ1-4, the V gene TRBV19, with D possibly being TRBD1 (5 bases). The CDR3 totals 14 residues. Per the germline V gene, CDR1 is LNHDA and CDR2 is SQIVND (reference sequence). V gave up 6 bases and J gave up 7 bases, with 15 bases separating them. CDR3 DNA: TGTGCCAGTAGCTCCGGGACGAGGGGTGAAAAACTGTTTTTT. As protein: CASSSGTRGEKLFF. Supplemented by reference TRBV19 and TRBJ1-4, the full variable domain reads DGGITQSPKYLFRKEGQNVTLSCEQNLNHDAMYWYRQDPGQGLRLIYYSQIVNDFQKGDIAEGYSVSREKKESFPLTVTSAQKNPTAFYLCASSSGTRGEKLFFGSGTQLSVL.

Comments on this clonotype: One base away lies a much larger clone, so this may be a sequencing read error. This rearrangement joins TRBV6-2 or TRBV6-3 to TRBJ2-1; D remains ambiguous. V was cut by 7 bases and J by 6 bases, with 22 bases left in between. This CDR3 has 16 amino acids. CDR1 MNHEY and CDR2 SVGEGT come from the germline V gene. The CDR3 bases are TGTGCCAGCACCTGTTACTCTCTTGACGGTCCCAATGAGCAGTTCTTC. It specifies CASTCYSLDGPNEQFF.

CDR3 DNA: TGTGCCATCAGTTCCGGGACCACGGGCACACAAGAGACCCAGTACTTC. Residues: CAISSGTTGTQETQYF. The chain uses TRBV10-3 and TRBJ2-5, with D possibly called TRBD1 or TRBD2 (5 bases each). Per the germline V gene, CDR1 is ENHRY and CDR2 is SYGVKD. The CDR3 is 16 residues long. Deletions cut 5 bases from V and 2 bases from J, with 18 bases between.

In this sample, this clonotype turned up once. The rearrangement joins TRBV10-3 to TRBJ1-2; TRBD1 matches at 7 bases. J lost 7 bases, V lost 4 bases, and 9 bases had no gene match. The V gene's germline CDR1 is ENHRY and CDR2 SYGVKD. This CDR3 comprises 14 residues. The CDR3: CAISGDSSFSGYTF. In nucleotides, the CDR3 is TGTGCCATCAGTGGGGACAGCTCTTTCAGTGGCTACACCTTC.

This chain connects TRBV20-1 to TRBJ1-2; no clear D gene. The CDR3 covers 12 residues. Germline V gene data show CDR1 as DFQATT and CDR2 as SNEGSKA (reference sequence). V lost 1 base to trimming and J lost 8 bases, with 11 bases between them. CDR3 protein: CSARVSDGGYTF. DNA of the CDR3: TGCAGTGCTAGAGTTTCCGACGGCGGCTACACCTTC.

The chain combines TRBV15 with TRBJ1-2; TRBD1 is a possible D gene (5 bases). Trimming took off 0 bases at V and 3 bases at J, with 11 bases between the two ends. The CDR3 is 15 amino acids. Germline assignment: CDR1 LNHNV and CDR2 YYDKDF (reference sequence). Written as DNA, the CDR3 is TGTGCCACCAGCAGAGATCGGGGGGTGGACTATGGCTACACCTTC. It translates to CATSRDRGVDYGYTF.

In its sample, this clonotype was seen many times. V usage is TRBV7-9 and J usage is TRBJ1-4, with D possibly being TRBD1 (5 bases). Germline V CDR1 and CDR2: SEHNR, FQNEAQ (reference sequence). The V end lost 5 bases, the J end lost 8 bases, and 18 bases lay between the germline ends. This CDR3 region has 15 residues. DNA for the CDR3: TGTGCCAGCAGCCCCCCGGGACCCGGGGAAGAAAAACTGTTTTTT. Its translation is CASSPPGPGEEKLFF.

The V and J genes are TRBV15 and TRBJ1-1, with TRBD1 as a possible D gene (5 bases). Germline values: CDR1 LNHNV, CDR2 YYDKDF (reference sequence). Trimming stripped 3 bases from V and 6 bases from J, with 11 bases between. The CDR3 covers 13 residues. The DNA for the CDR3 is TGTGCCACCAGCAGCTTAGCGGGGGCTGAAGCTTTCTTT. It yields the protein CATSSLAGAEAFF. The variable domain in full, completed from reference TRBV15 and TRBJ1-1, reads DAMVIQNPRYQVTQFGKPVTLSCSQTLNHNVMYWYQQKSSQAPKLLFHYYDKDFNNEADTPDNFQSRRPNTSFCFLDIRSPGLGDTAMYLCATSSLAGAEAFFGQGTRLTVV.

Of note for this clonotype: A read error may produce the germline difference seen at one junction end. The genes are TRBV10-1 and TRBJ1-1; unclear D gene. The CDR3 is 11 amino acids. Germline V lookup: CDR1 WNHNN, CDR2 SYGVQD (reference sequence). The CDR3 reads CASSQASEAFF. Here the CDR3 DNA reads TGTGCCAGCAGCCAAGCCAGTGAAGCTTTCTTT.